Here is one T cell receptor (beta chain) with its context. The antigen remains unidentified. This sample was included in a study of radiotherapy plus CTLA-4 blockade in lung cancer. Study-level background: Objective response rate was 18%; disease control rate, about 28%. Study results and caveats: TCR clones of tumor origin grew in blood after radiotherapy plus ipilimumab.

This CDR3 has 16 amino acids. The ends were cut back, 2 bases at V and 4 bases at J, with 17 bases in the middle. Germline V gene lookup returns CDR1 SEHNR and CDR2 FQNEAQ (reference sequence). Patients in the study, people with chemo-refractory metastatic non-small-cell lung cancer, received focal radiation plus ipilimumab CTLA-4 blockade. The data were produced by immunoSEQ multiplex PCR, yet TCRdb's version contains in-frame clones alone and is incomplete. The data hold 40,000 to 50,000 clones, with about 74% observed a single time. The sequence came from a human donor with non-small cell lung cancer who had stable disease on radiotherapy plus ipilimumab. The chain has TRBV7-9 and TRBJ1-2, with D maybe TRBD1 (6 bases). The input for sequencing was peripheral blood, taken from a patient treated with radiotherapy plus ipilimumab. CDR3 residues: CASSLSTGRGSYGYTF. Written as DNA, the CDR3 is TGTGCCAGCAGCTTAAGCACAGGGCGGGGGAGCTATGGCTACACCTTC.